The 32 T cell receptor beta chains below were found in one sample sequenced in a study of T cells in Graves' hyperthyroidism and ophthalmopathy. The source material, RNA transcripts, was used to amplify TCR beta CDR3 regions. TCR CDR3 underwent first-round RT-PCR with the HTBI primer set. TCRdb reprocessed the multiplex PCR reads with MiXCR, giving one entry per CDR3 protein. The data contain a few hundred thousand distinct CDR3 sequences, roughly 19% of them singletons. The sequenced sample consisted of blood. The source is a man aged 50 or older with Graves' ophthalmopathy.

The chain is built from TRBV20-1 and TRBJ1-1; D is unresolved. The CDR3 totals 13 residues. Trimming took 6 bases from V and 0 from J, leaving 11 bases between them. Per the germline V gene, CDR1 is DFQATT and CDR2 is SNEGSKA (reference sequence). The CDR3 loop is CSARPYLNTEAFF. The CDR3 DNA reads as TGCAGTGCGAGACCCTACCTGAACACTGAAGCTTTCTTT.

In its sample, this clonotype was seen a few times. This chain links TRBV5-1 with TRBJ2-7; no reliable D call. This CDR3 is 12 amino acids long. Germline V gives CDR1 SGHRS, CDR2 YFSETQ. Deletions cut 3 bases from V and 4 bases from J, with 8 bases between. The DNA of the CDR3 is TGCGCCAGCAGCTGGTCCGGGTACGAGCAGTACTTC. Its protein is CASSWSGYEQYF. Drawing the rest from reference TRBV5-1 and TRBJ2-7, the complete variable domain is KAGVTQTPRYLIKTRGQQVTLSCSPISGHRSVSWYQQTPGQGLQFLFEYFSETQRNKGNFPGRFSGRQFSNSRSEMNVSTLELGDSALYLCASSWSGYEQYFGPGTRLTVT.

This clonotype showed up many times. The CDR3 loop reads CASSPSGQNYGYTF. The CDR3 bases are TGTGCCAGCTCACCATCGGGACAGAACTATGGCTACACCTTC. V is TRBV18 and J is TRBJ1-2, with 7 nucleotides matching TRBD1. Per the germline V gene, CDR1 is KGHSH and CDR2 is LQKENI. J gave up 2 bases and V 2 bases, and 2 bases lay outside the gene matches. This CDR3 region has 14 residues.

This clonotype was detected many times. The chain carries TRBV28 and TRBJ2-3; tentatively, D is TRBD1 (6 bases). V was shortened by 5 bases and J by 1 base, with 10 bases between the two germline ends. The germline V gene has CDR1 MDHEN and CDR2 SYDVKM. The CDR3 is 14 amino acids. This chain's CDR3 is CASSDRIRTDTQYF. DNA for the CDR3: TGTGCCAGCAGTGACAGGATCCGCACAGATACGCAGTATTTT.

With regard to this clonotype: A much larger clonotype is one base distant, so this may be a read error. The chain uses TRBV2 and TRBJ2-3; D is uncertain. The DNA end lines up better with TRBJ1-5; the J call may be wrong. The CDR3 covers 12 residues. CDR1 and CDR2 from the germline V gene are SNHLY and FYNNEI. The CDR3 here is CASSVVSDTQHF. CDR3 DNA: TGTGCCAGCAGTGTTGTTTCAGATACGCAGCATTTT.

This clonotype turned up a few times. The chain employs TRBV10-2 and TRBJ1-2; unclear D gene. Germline CDR1 and CDR2: WSHSY and SAAADI. The CDR3 extends over 14 amino acids. V lost 2 bases and J 5 bases, leaving 12 bases between the germline ends. The CDR3 here is CASSEVGVGYGYTF. CDR3 nucleotides: TGCGCCAGCAGTGAGGTCGGGGTGGGGTATGGCTACACCTTC.

The rearrangement uses TRBV6-1 and TRBJ2-1; the match to TRBD2 covers 12 bases. V dropped 6 bases and J dropped 7; count of bases not matched to a gene: 7. Germline V gene lookup returns CDR1 MNHNS and CDR2 SASEGT. CDR3 length equals 15 residues. Here the CDR3 DNA reads TGTGCCAGCAGGAGACTAGCGGGAGAAACGAATGAGCAGTTCTTC. Its protein product is CASRRLAGETNEQFF.

This clonotype was recorded at least ten times. V and J are TRBV18 and TRBJ1-5; tentatively, D is TRBD1 (5 bases). The CDR3 loop spans 17 amino acids. Trimming pared 6 bases from V and 8 bases from J, leaving 26 bases between. Germline assignment: CDR1 KGHSH and CDR2 LQKENI. CDR3 protein: CASSPELTLGLREPQHF. The CDR3, as DNA: TGTGCCAGCTCCCCAGAACTAACATTAGGGCTCAGGGAGCCCCAGCATTTT.

In this sample, this clonotype turned up many times. The chain recombines TRBV11-2 with TRBJ1-1; 8 bases are shared with TRBD1. The junction had 8 bases not matched to a gene; V was cut back by 4 bases and J by 1 base. CDR1 SGHAT and CDR2 FQNNGV come from the germline V gene. The CDR3 contains 16 residues. The CDR3 coding sequence is TGTGCCAGCAGCTCCCAGGGGGCGATTAGGAACACTGAAGCTTTCTTT. Protein product: CASSSQGAIRNTEAFF.

The gene calls are TRBV12-3 or TRBV12-4 and TRBJ2-2, with D uncertain. CDR3 length equals 13 residues. Trimming removed 8 bases at V and 2 bases at J, with 9 bases between. CDR3 protein: CASGRSNTGELFF. For the CDR3, the DNA is TGTGCCAGCGGGCGGAGTAACACCGGGGAGCTGTTTTTT.

The chain couples TRBV28 to TRBJ2-7; 8 bases are shared with TRBD2. CDR1 and CDR2 from the germline V gene are MDHEN and SYDVKM. V lost 6 bases, J lost 6 bases, and 13 bases stayed unmatched. This CDR3 has 15 amino acids. In DNA form, the CDR3 reads TGTGCCAGCAGCCGCCCGCGTCTAGCGGGTGGCGAGCAGTACTTC. It specifies CASSRPRLAGGEQYF.

The chain recombines TRBV20-1 with TRBJ2-7, with D unresolved. V lost 1 base, J lost 1 base, and 8 bases lay in between. Germline assignment: CDR1 DFQATT and CDR2 SNEGSKA (reference sequence). CDR3 length: 13 residues. In DNA, the CDR3 is TGCAGTGCTAGAGTCTGGCAGTCCTACGAGCAGTACTTC. It translates to CSARVWQSYEQYF.

The rearrangement joins TRBV7-2 to TRBJ1-4; D gene uncertain. This CDR3 is built from 14 residues. CDR1 and CDR2 from the germline V gene are SGHTA and FQGNSA. With 1 base removed from V and 6 bases from J, the gap between germline ends came to 9 bases. The CDR3 protein is CASSLGFPDEKLFF. The CDR3 DNA reads as TGTGCCAGCAGCTTAGGTTTTCCGGATGAAAAACTGTTTTTT.

The genes are TRBV9 and TRBJ2-7, with no clear D. Trimming removed 0 bases from V and 2 bases from J, with 12 bases in between. Germline V gene sequence: CDR1 SGDLS, CDR2 YYNGEE. This CDR3 spans 15 amino acids. CDR3 DNA sequence: TGTGCCAGCAGCGTAGAGGTGGGGATTCCCTACGAGCAGTACTTC. Translating it yields CASSVEVGIPYEQYF.

This clonotype was seen only a few times. V gene TRBV19 combines with J gene TRBJ1-4, with D unresolved. Germline CDR1 LNHDA, CDR2 SQIVND (reference sequence). The ends were cut back, 5 bases at V and 7 bases at J, with 11 bases in the middle. CDR3 length equals 13 residues. This CDR3 is CASSWGGGEKLFF. CDR3 bases: TGTGCCAGTAGTTGGGGAGGAGGTGAAAAACTGTTTTTT. Full variable domain (rest looked up from reference TRBV19 and TRBJ1-4): DGGITQSPKYLFRKEGQNVTLSCEQNLNHDAMYWYRQDPGQGLRLIYYSQIVNDFQKGDIAEGYSVSREKKESFPLTVTSAQKNPTAFYLCASSWGGGEKLFFGSGTQLSVL.

This clonotype appeared many times. J is TRBJ2-7 and V is TRBV20-1, with TRBD2 identical over 8 bases. Per the germline V gene, CDR1 is DFQATT and CDR2 is SNEGSKA (reference sequence). This CDR3 spans 14 amino acids. With 6 bases clipped from V and 1 base from J, the junction kept 8 bases outside the gene matches. CDR3 residues: CSATTSGSSYEQYF. The CDR3 region has the DNA TGCAGTGCCACCACTAGCGGTTCATCCTACGAGCAGTACTTC.

This clonotype was seen only a few times. The chain links TRBV15 to TRBJ1-2; no definite D call. Germline V gene lookup returns CDR1 LNHNV and CDR2 YYDKDF (reference sequence). This CDR3 has 13 residues. V was clipped by 5 bases and J by 3 bases, with 10 bases between them. CDR3 amino acids: CATSFRPDYGYTF. CDR3 DNA: TGTGCCACCAGCTTTCGACCCGACTATGGCTACACCTTC.

V and J are TRBV15 and TRBJ2-1; 8 bases are a match to TRBD2. CDR1 is LNHNV and CDR2 is YYDKDF in the germline V gene (reference sequence). CDR3 length equals 13 residues. V shed 0 bases and J 15 bases; nucleotides not matched to a gene: 7. In DNA form, the CDR3 reads TGTGCCACCAGCAGAGATCTTGGGAGCGGGAGGTTCTTC. This translates into CATSRDLGSGRFF.

The rearrangement uses TRBV6-1 and TRBJ1-1, with no clear D. Germline values: CDR1 MNHNS, CDR2 SASEGT. V was cut by 4 bases and J by 3 bases, with 9 bases left in between. The CDR3 spans 13 residues. The CDR3 loop is CASSVRPDTEAFF. CDR3 bases: TGTGCCAGCAGTGTGCGGCCGGACACTGAAGCTTTCTTT.

This chain joins TRBV15 and TRBJ2-2; D possibly corresponds to TRBD1 (5 bases). Germline V gene data show CDR1 as LNHNV and CDR2 as YYDKDF (reference sequence). The CDR3 runs 15 residues. Between the trimmed V and J ends, which lost 7 bases and 0 bases, there was a span of 12 bases. This CDR3 is CATTKPTANTGELFF. Here the CDR3 DNA reads TGTGCCACCACCAAACCGACAGCGAACACCGGGGAGCTGTTTTTT.

This clonotype occurred many times. The rearrangement links TRBV5-1 to TRBJ2-7, with unresolved D. CDR1 is SGHRS and CDR2 is YFSETQ in the germline V gene. This CDR3 has 13 amino acids. Between the trimmed V and J ends, which lost 1 base and 6 bases, there was a span of 11 bases. The CDR3: CASSLKSPGEQYF. The CDR3 DNA reads as TGCGCCAGCAGCTTGAAGTCACCTGGCGAGCAGTACTTC.

This chain connects TRBV11-2 to TRBJ2-5; D is possibly TRBD1 (5 bases). The CDR3 is 14 residues long. The V and J ends lost 5 bases and 0 bases respectively, with 10 bases between them. Germline V gives CDR1 SGHAT, CDR2 FQNNGV. In DNA, the CDR3 is TGTGCCAGCAGCAACCGACAGTACCAAGAGACCCAGTACTTC. This gives the protein CASSNRQYQETQYF.

There are many counts of this clonotype. The chain employs TRBV2 and TRBJ2-5, with D possibly being TRBD1 (5 bases). The V gene lost 6 bases and the J gene lost 1 base, with 9 bases spanning the gap. Looked up from germline, CDR1 is SNHLY and CDR2 is FYNNEI. CDR3 length: 13 amino acids. DNA for the CDR3: TGTGCCAGCAGCCGACAGCCCCAAGAGACCCAGTACTTC. Its protein is CASSRQPQETQYF.

In regard to this clonotype: With a much larger clone just one base away, this may be a read error. The chain employs TRBV20-1 and TRBJ1-3, with a possible D match to TRBD1 (6 bases). The CDR3 loop spans 13 amino acids. V lost 6 bases and J lost 2, with 11 bases in between. Germline CDR1 reads DFQATT; CDR2 reads SNEGSKA (reference sequence). The CDR3 sequence: CSAPGGPGNTIYF. Written as DNA, the CDR3 is TGCAGTGCCCCCGGGGGCCCTGGAAACACCATATATTTT.

This clonotype was recorded many times. This chain joins TRBV28 and TRBJ1-1; D is possibly TRBD1 (5 bases). Trimming cost V 3 bases and J 2 bases, with 16 bases left between them. The CDR3 is made up of 16 amino acids. Germline CDR1 MDHEN, CDR2 SYDVKM. The CDR3 DNA reads as TGTGCCAGCAGTTTGACCTATCAGGGATATAACACTGAAGCTTTCTTT. Protein sequence: CASSLTYQGYNTEAFF.

This clonotype was seen a few times. The genes are TRBV2 and TRBJ1-5; D ambiguous. In germline, CDR1 is SNHLY, CDR2 FYNNEI. The CDR3 totals 13 residues. V lost 3 bases to trimming and J lost 6 bases, with 9 bases between them. CDR3 residues: CASSDRRVQPQHF. In DNA form, the CDR3 reads TGTGCCAGCAGTGATAGGCGGGTTCAGCCCCAGCATTTT.

This clonotype was seen repeatedly, ten times or more. The V and J genes are TRBV30 and TRBJ2-7; either TRBD1 or TRBD2 may fit D (5 bases each). Germline V gene sequence: CDR1 GTSNPN, CDR2 SVGIG (reference sequence). This CDR3 has 12 amino acids. Trimming cost V 0 bases and J 6 bases, with 9 bases left between them. The CDR3 spells CAWSVGEVEQYF. The CDR3, as DNA: TGTGCCTGGAGTGTGGGGGAAGTCGAGCAGTACTTC.

V and J are TRBV7-6 and TRBJ2-1, with D perhaps TRBD1 (6 bases). The ends were cut back, 0 bases at V and 5 bases at J, with 11 bases in the middle. This CDR3 is 15 amino acids long. The germline CDR1 and CDR2 sequences are SGHVS and FNYEAQ. CDR3 loop: CASSLARDINNEQFF. CDR3 DNA: TGTGCCAGCAGCTTAGCCCGGGACATAAACAATGAGCAGTTCTTC.

This clonotype has only a few counts. The chain uses TRBV11-1 and TRBJ2-7, with TRBD1 matching over 7 bases. CDR1 and CDR2 from the germline V gene are SGHAT and FQDESV (reference sequence). Trimming removed 3 bases from V and 1 base from J; junction bases left unmatched: 3. This CDR3 contains 14 residues. CDR3 in DNA: TGTGCCAGCAGCTTTTGGGACAGTTCCTACGAGCAGTACTTC. Translation: CASSFWDSSYEQYF.

This clonotype occurred many times. The chain recombines TRBV20-1 with TRBJ2-2; 7 bases are shared with TRBD1. V gave up 2 bases and J gave up 3 bases; unmatched junction bases: 12. Germline CDR1 reads DFQATT; CDR2 reads SNEGSKA (reference sequence). This CDR3 is 17 amino acids long. Here the CDR3 reads CSARRTNRGLDTGELFF. The CDR3 DNA follows: TGCAGTGCTAGACGCACCAACAGGGGCCTCGACACCGGGGAGCTGTTTTTT.

This clonotype was counted many times. This chain connects TRBV9 to TRBJ2-1, with unresolved D. Germline loops: CDR1 SGDLS, CDR2 YYNGEE. Deletions cut 0 bases from V and 2 bases from J, with 9 bases between. This CDR3 contains 15 residues. In nucleotides, the CDR3 is TGTGCCAGCAGCGTAGAACTGACGACCTACAATGAGCAGTTCTTC. Protein product: CASSVELTTYNEQFF.

This clonotype was detected a few times. The chain uses TRBV12-5 and TRBJ1-2; D is undetermined. V gave up 1 base and J gave up 3 bases, with 9 bases separating them. The CDR3 spans 14 residues. Germline loops: CDR1 LGHNT, CDR2 FRNRAP. The CDR3 spells CASGLGNGDYGYTF. The CDR3 DNA reads as TGTGCTAGTGGTTTGGGTAACGGCGACTATGGCTACACCTTC.